These 13 T cell receptor beta chains originate from one sample sequenced in a study of T cells in Graves' hyperthyroidism and ophthalmopathy. Researchers amplified the TCR beta CDR3 regions from RNA transcripts. With the HTBI primer set, the TCR CDR3 went through a first round of RT-PCR. TCRdb fed the multiplex PCR reads into MiXCR, producing one record per CDR3 protein. The repertoire consists of 550,000 to 700,000 distinct CDR3 sequences, with around 45% occurring once and the leading ten covering about 20%. What was sequenced was peripheral blood or thyroid tissue (not recorded which). The receptors stem from an adult woman with Graves' disease, either hyperthyroidism or ophthalmopathy (not recorded which).

As regards this clonotype: Mismatch with germline at one junction end may stem from a read error. V and J are TRBV29-1 and TRBJ2-7; tentatively, D is TRBD1 (5 bases). The CDR3 length is 15 residues. CDR1 is SQVTM, CDR2 ANQGSEA, per germline. Here the CDR3 reads CASSLPQTVSYEQYF. In nucleotides, the CDR3 is TGTGCCAGCAGTTTACCCCAGACAGTCTCCTACGAGCAGTACTTC.

Ten or more counts support this clonotype. The J gene is TRBJ2-7, the V gene TRBV18; 9 bases match TRBD1. J gave up 3 bases and V 4 bases, and 4 bases lay outside the gene matches. Germline V lookup: CDR1 KGHSH, CDR2 LQKENI. There are 14 residues in the CDR3. The CDR3 region has the DNA TGTGCCAGCTCACGACAGGACAGGGGCTACGAGCAGTACTTC. Translation gives CASSRQDRGYEQYF.

This clonotype was seen many times. The chain combines TRBV7-9 with TRBJ1-1; D remains unclear. Trimming stripped 3 bases from V and 10 bases from J, with 9 bases between. The CDR3 is 11 amino acids. Germline V CDR1 and CDR2: SEHNR, FQNEAQ (reference sequence). Written as DNA, the CDR3 is TGTGCCAGCAGCTTCGGAAATGGAGCTTTCTTT. Its protein is CASSFGNGAFF.

This clonotype has a single count. The rearrangement joins TRBV20-1 to TRBJ1-2, with D possibly being TRBD1 (5 bases). Germline V CDR1 and CDR2: DFQATT, SNEGSKA (reference sequence). Trimming took 0 bases from V and 8 from J, leaving 13 bases between them. The CDR3 is 13 amino acids. This CDR3 reads CSARDSGRDGYTF. The CDR3 DNA reads as TGCAGTGCTAGAGATAGTGGGAGGGACGGCTACACCTTC.

The V gene is TRBV12-3 or TRBV12-4, the J gene TRBJ1-3; no clear D. The CDR3 spans 15 residues. The germline V and J ends were trimmed by 3 bases and 0 bases, with 9 bases remaining between them. The CDR3 region is CASSFMSSSGNTIYF. In DNA, the CDR3 is TGTGCCAGCAGTTTCATGTCCTCCTCTGGAAACACCATATATTTT.

This clonotype was seen many times. The genes are TRBV7-2 and TRBJ1-5, with 7 bases fitting TRBD1. V gave up 1 base and J gave up 6 bases; unmatched junction bases: 6. This CDR3 is built from 15 residues. CDR1 and CDR2 from the germline V gene are SGHTA and FQGNSA. CDR3 nucleotide sequence: TGTGCCAGCAGCTTAGGCCCAGGGGGTGGTCAGCCCCAGCATTTT. Translated: CASSLGPGGGQPQHF.

The chain combines TRBV7-6 with TRBJ1-3, with a possible D match to TRBD1 (6 bases). Looked up from germline, CDR1 is SGHVS and CDR2 is FNYEAQ. V gave up 0 bases and J gave up 0 bases, with 12 bases separating them. The CDR3 is made up of 17 amino acids. This CDR3 is CASSLAQTGFSGNTIYF. CDR3 bases: TGTGCCAGCAGCTTAGCACAGACAGGCTTCTCTGGAAACACCATATATTTT.

The chain carries TRBV27 and TRBJ2-2; D not resolved. The germline V and J ends were trimmed by 2 bases and 3 bases, with 7 bases remaining between them. The germline CDR1 and CDR2 sequences are MNHEY and SMNVEV (reference sequence). The CDR3 covers 14 residues. CDR3 residues: CASSLRVDTGELFF. In nucleotides, the CDR3 is TGTGCCAGCAGTTTAAGAGTGGACACCGGGGAGCTGTTTTTT.

This clonotype was counted ten times or more. This chain connects TRBV20-1 to TRBJ2-5; a possible D gene is TRBD1 (5 bases). The V gene lost 2 bases and the J gene lost 1 base, with 8 bases spanning the gap. This CDR3 is 13 amino acids long. CDR1 and CDR2 (germline): DFQATT, SNEGSKA (reference sequence). DNA of the CDR3: TGCAGTGCTAGACCAGGGCCCCAAGAGACCCAGTACTTC. Its protein product is CSARPGPQETQYF.

This clonotype was found many times. This chain uses TRBV25-1 with TRBJ1-6; D unresolved. Germline assignment: CDR1 MGHDK and CDR2 SYGVNS. Trimming took 7 bases from V and 0 from J, leaving 10 bases between them. CDR3 length: 15 residues. The CDR3 region is CASMRGSSYNSPLHF. The CDR3 nucleotides are TGTGCCAGCATGAGAGGGAGCTCCTATAATTCACCCCTCCACTTT.

This clonotype has at least ten counts. The J gene is TRBJ2-2, the V gene TRBV12-3 or TRBV12-4; the D is unclear. CDR3 size: 15 residues. Trimming removed 3 bases at V and 7 bases at J, with 15 bases between. CDR3 nucleotides: TGTGCCAGCAGTTTTTTAACTGGCTATGTCGGGGAGCTGTTTTTT. It is translated as CASSFLTGYVGELFF.

This rearrangement joins TRBV10-3 to TRBJ2-5; perhaps TRBD1 as D (5 bases). The V and J ends lost 8 bases and 1 base respectively, with 11 bases between them. The CDR3 consists of 13 residues. Germline CDR1 is ENHRY and CDR2 is SYGVKD. CDR3 in amino acids: CAIGTGFQETQYF. The CDR3 bases are TGTGCCATCGGTACAGGTTTCCAAGAGACCCAGTACTTC.

This clonotype was observed at least ten times. The chain is built from TRBV5-1 and TRBJ1-1; TRBD1 aligns across 9 bases. This CDR3 is 14 amino acids long. The V and J ends lost 5 bases and 5 bases, in that order; junction bases with no gene match: 7. Germline lookup yields CDR1 SGHRS and CDR2 YFSETQ. CDR3 coding DNA: TGCGCCAGCAGGGAGAGGGGACAGGGAACTGAAGCTTTCTTT. Translation gives CASRERGQGTEAFF.